One and the same sample provided the 4 T cell receptor beta chains below, sequenced in a study of blood T cell repertoires in COVID-19. Profiling relied on immunoSEQ multiplex PCR, and the TCRdb table lists in-frame clones only, not all of them. This table holds about 200,000 clones, about 88% found once. The sequencing input was peripheral blood. Source of these receptors: a woman of 80 years or more with acute or convalescent COVID-19.

This chain joins TRBV2 and TRBJ1-4; D is unresolved. The length of the CDR3 is 12 residues. Germline CDR1 is SNHLY and CDR2 is FYNNEI. V lost 6 bases, J lost 8 bases, and 10 bases lay in between. The CDR3 coding sequence is TGTGCCAGCAGGGTAACCGGGGAAAAACTGTTTTTT. Protein product: CASRVTGEKLFF.

CDR3 DNA sequence: TGTGCCACCAGCAAGGGCGGGGCTCCGTGGGCCTACGAGCAGTACTTC. Its translation: CATSKGGAPWAYEQYF. The chain is built from TRBV15 and TRBJ2-7, with TRBD2 as a possible D gene (6 bases). Germline V gene sequence: CDR1 LNHNV, CDR2 YYDKDF (reference sequence). The V gene lost 4 bases and the J gene lost 2 bases, with 18 bases spanning the gap. The length of the CDR3 is 16 residues.

The gene calls are TRBV10-3 and TRBJ1-2; D is unclear. V lost 0 bases to trimming and J lost 5 bases, with 13 bases between them. Germline CDR1 ENHRY, CDR2 SYGVKD. The CDR3 extends over 15 amino acids. The CDR3 sequence is CAISESEDQWYGYTF. In DNA form, the CDR3 reads TGTGCCATCAGTGAGTCGGAGGACCAATGGTATGGCTACACCTTC.

V usage is TRBV6-5 and J usage is TRBJ1-3; 10 bases are shared with TRBD1. CDR1 and CDR2 (germline): MNHEY, SVGAGI. CDR3 size: 15 residues. The V segment lost 6 bases and the J segment 5 bases; nucleotides outside the gene matches: 7. The CDR3 region is CASRTGTGDRNTIYF. In DNA, the CDR3 is TGTGCCAGCAGGACCGGGACAGGGGACCGAAACACCATATATTTT.